This T cell receptor beta chain was recovered during a study of human T cells and chemical hapten exposure. Overall study context: Minor pooled library volume differences mainly drove per-sample TCR yield variation. Whole-study results and caveats: Alopecia affecting every donor means their immune response may not match healthy people's. Clustering by CDR3 similarity yielded significantly more large clusters from expanded TCRs than controls.

A word on this clonotype: Its antigen is not known.

Library construction involved attaching unique molecular identifiers to individual cDNA molecules, which allowed quantitative, reproducible TCR counting. TCRdb re-called the RACE reads with MiXCR, one entry per CDR3 protein. This sample has 35,000 to 40,000 distinct CDR3 sequences; approximately 10% occur once, and the top ten carry about 6.5%. The CDR3 totals 13 residues. With 5 bases removed from V and 1 base from J, the gap between germline ends came to 8 bases. The time point here: pre-sensitization, week 0. This sample's treatment: therapeutic diphenylcyclopropenone sensitization with weekly scalp DPC.

The sequenced sample was whole blood, obtained in connection with sensitization to the hapten diphenylcyclopropenone (DPC). The genes are TRBV12-3 or TRBV12-4 and TRBJ1-2; D gene ambiguous. The sequence was collected from a young man with alopecia areata. Some clones in this sample may be carry-over from other donors' samples. CDR3 in DNA: TGTGCCAGCAGTCCCCAGAATAACTATGGCTACACCTTC. Its protein product is CASSPQNNYGYTF.